A selection of T cell receptor beta chains follows, all from one sample in a study of Ad26.COV2.S vaccination and SARS-CoV-2 variants. The method was immunoSEQ multiplex PCR; TCRdb's version includes in-frame clones alone and lacks a portion of them. Among fewer than 800,000 clones listed, roughly 90% were seen once. Sequences were derived from peripheral blood, sampled in a trial of Ad26.COV2.S vaccine versus placebo. These receptors came from a person between 18 and 59 years old who received the Ad26.COV2.S COVID-19 vaccine or a placebo. The CDR3 runs from the conserved cysteine through the conserved F or W. The D gene is left open where the match is weak. Expanded clones are given a class, and other clones once, few, many or no size at all.

clone size	V gene	D gene	J gene	CDR3 DNA	CDR3 protein
-	TRBV30	-	TRBJ1-6	TGTGCCTGGAGTCCACAGGGCGATTCACCCCTCCACTTT	CAWSPQGDSPLHF
-	TRBV10-1	-	TRBJ2-5	TGCGCCAGCAGTGAGTGGCGGGACAAGGAAGAGACCCAGTACTTC	CASSEWRDKEETQYF
-	TRBV2	-	TRBJ1-2	TGTGCCAGCAAGGTGACGATATATGGCTACACCTTC	CASKVTIYGYTF
-	TRBV5-1	-	TRBJ2-7	TGCGCCAGCAGCTTGGTGGACAAAACGGGTTCGTACGAGCAGTACTTC	CASSLVDKTGSYEQYF
-	TRBV6-1	-	TRBJ2-7	TGTGCCAGCAGTGAAGCGGTGTCAGGGACTTGGTACGAGCAGTACTTC	CASSEAVSGTWYEQYF
-	TRBV7-9	-	TRBJ1-3	TGTGCCAGCAGCGCCCTCCCAGTGGGTCGCGGAAACACCATATATTTT	CASSALPVGRGNTIYF
-	TRBV28	TRBD1	TRBJ1-1	TGTGCCAGCAGTTTGGACAGGGGAAGAACTGAAGCTTTCTTT	CASSLDRGRTEAFF
few	TRBV19	TRBD1	TRBJ2-2	TGTGCCAGTACCGGGACAGTGAACACCGGGGAGCTGTTTTTT	CASTGTVNTGELFF
-	TRBV5-4	-	TRBJ2-7	TGTGCCAGCAGCACACACTGGGACTCAACCTACGAGCAGTACTTC	CASSTHWDSTYEQYF
-	TRBV4-1	TRBD1	TRBJ1-1	TGCGCCAGCAGCCAGTTTTTTTCCGGGACAGGGGGATACACTGAAGCTTTCTTT	CASSQFFSGTGGYTEAFF
-	TRBV29-1	-	TRBJ2-1	TGCAGCGTTGGCTCTTTCGTTCTGGAGGATGAGCAGTTCTTC	CSVGSFVLEDEQFF
-	TRBV6-4	-	TRBJ2-5	TGTGCCAGCAGTGAGGGGGTGGGGTCTGAGACCCAGTACTTC	CASSEGVGSETQYF
-	TRBV15	TRBD2	TRBJ2-1	TGTGCCACCAGCAGAGAAAGCGGGAGGGCCCATAGCTCCTACAATGAGCAGTTCTTC	CATSRESGRAHSSYNEQFF
-	TRBV19	-	TRBJ2-3	TGTGCCAGCAGTATCCCCGGCAGCACAGATACGCAGTATTTT	CASSIPGSTDTQYF
-	TRBV19	TRBD1	TRBJ1-5	TGTGCCAGTAGTATCGACAGGGGGTACAATCAGCCCCAGCATTTT	CASSIDRGYNQPQHF
-	TRBV9	-	TRBJ2-2	TGTGCCAGCAGCGTAGGGGACACCGGGGAGCTGTTTTTT	CASSVGDTGELFF
-	TRBV10-2	-	TRBJ1-1	TGCGCCAGCAGTGAGACCAGGGTTACTGAAGCTTTCTTT	CASSETRVTEAFF
-	TRBV5-1	-	TRBJ1-1	TGCGCCAGCAGCTTACAAGAACTCACTGAAGCTTTCTTT	CASSLQELTEAFF
-	TRBV19	-	TRBJ2-5	TGTGCCAGTAGTCGCCAAGAGAGGGGTGAGACCCAGTACTTC	CASSRQERGETQYF